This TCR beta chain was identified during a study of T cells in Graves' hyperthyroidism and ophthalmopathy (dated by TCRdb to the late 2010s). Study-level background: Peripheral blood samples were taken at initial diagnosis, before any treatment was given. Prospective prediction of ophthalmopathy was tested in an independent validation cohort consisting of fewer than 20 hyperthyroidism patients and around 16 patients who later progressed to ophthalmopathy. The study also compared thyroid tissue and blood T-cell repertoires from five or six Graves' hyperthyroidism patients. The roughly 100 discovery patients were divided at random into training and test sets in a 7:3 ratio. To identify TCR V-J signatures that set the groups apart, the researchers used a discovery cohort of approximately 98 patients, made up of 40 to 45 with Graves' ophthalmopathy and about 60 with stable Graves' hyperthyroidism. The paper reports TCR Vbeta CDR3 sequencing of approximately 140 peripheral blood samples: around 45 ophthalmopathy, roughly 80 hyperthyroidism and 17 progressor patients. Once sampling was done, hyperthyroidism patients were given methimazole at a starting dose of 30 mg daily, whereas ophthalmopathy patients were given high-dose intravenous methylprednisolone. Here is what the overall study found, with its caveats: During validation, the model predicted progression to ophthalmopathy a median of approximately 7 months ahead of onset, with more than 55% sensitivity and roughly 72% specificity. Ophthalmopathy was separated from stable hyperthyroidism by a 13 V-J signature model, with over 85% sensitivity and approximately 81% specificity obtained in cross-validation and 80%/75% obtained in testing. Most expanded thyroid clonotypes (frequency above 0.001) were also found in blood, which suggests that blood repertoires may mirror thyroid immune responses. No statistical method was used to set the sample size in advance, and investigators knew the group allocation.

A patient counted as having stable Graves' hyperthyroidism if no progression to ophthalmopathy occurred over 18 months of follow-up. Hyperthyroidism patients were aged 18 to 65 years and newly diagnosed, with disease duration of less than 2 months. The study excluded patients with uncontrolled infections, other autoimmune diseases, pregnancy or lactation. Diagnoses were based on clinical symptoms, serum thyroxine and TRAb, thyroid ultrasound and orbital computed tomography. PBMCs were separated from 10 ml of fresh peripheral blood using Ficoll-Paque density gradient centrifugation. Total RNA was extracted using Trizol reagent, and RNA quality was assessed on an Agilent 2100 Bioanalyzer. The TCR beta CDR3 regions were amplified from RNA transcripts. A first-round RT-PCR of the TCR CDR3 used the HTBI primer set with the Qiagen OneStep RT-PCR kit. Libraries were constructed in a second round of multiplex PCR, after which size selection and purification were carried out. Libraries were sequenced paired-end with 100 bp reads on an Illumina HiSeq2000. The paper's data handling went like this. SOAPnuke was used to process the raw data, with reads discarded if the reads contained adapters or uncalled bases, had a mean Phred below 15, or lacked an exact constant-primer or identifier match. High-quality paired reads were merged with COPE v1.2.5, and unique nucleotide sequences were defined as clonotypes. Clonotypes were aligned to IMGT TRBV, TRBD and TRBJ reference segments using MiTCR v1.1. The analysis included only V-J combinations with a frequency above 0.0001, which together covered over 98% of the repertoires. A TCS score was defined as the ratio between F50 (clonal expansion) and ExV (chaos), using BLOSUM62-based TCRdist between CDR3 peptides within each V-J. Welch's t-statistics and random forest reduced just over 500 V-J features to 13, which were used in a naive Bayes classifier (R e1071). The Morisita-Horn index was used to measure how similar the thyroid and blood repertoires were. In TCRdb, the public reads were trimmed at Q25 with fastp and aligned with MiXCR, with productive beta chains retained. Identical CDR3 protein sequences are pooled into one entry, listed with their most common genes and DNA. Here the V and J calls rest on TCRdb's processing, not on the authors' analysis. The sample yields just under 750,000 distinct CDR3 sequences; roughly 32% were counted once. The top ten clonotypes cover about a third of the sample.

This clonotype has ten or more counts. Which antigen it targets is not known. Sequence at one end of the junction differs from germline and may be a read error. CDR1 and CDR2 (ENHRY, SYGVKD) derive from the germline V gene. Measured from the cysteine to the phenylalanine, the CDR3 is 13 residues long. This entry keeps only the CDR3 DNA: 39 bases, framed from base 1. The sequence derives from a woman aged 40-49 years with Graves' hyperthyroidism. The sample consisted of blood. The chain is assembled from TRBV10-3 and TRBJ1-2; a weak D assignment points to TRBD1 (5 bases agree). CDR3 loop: CASSELVGLGYTF. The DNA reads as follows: TGTGCCAGCAGTGAACTGGTGGGACTTGGCTACACCTTC.